The next 15 T cell receptor beta chains were all read from a single sample in a study of blood T cell repertoires in COVID-19. Repertoires were generated with immunoSEQ multiplex PCR, while TCRdb's copy carries only in-frame clones and drops some. The sample gives around 300,000 clones, about 90% of which show up once; 5% is in the top ten. The sample comprised PBMCs or T cells enriched from blood (not recorded which). The source of these receptors is a man aged 30 to 45 who had recovered from COVID-19.

The CDR3 DNA reads as TGTGCCAGCAGCTTACGCGGCAGGGGGTTCTACAATGAGCAGTTCTTC. The encoded protein is CASSLRGRGFYNEQFF. The rearrangement joins TRBV11-2 to TRBJ2-1, with TRBD1 matching over 7 bases. CDR1 and CDR2 from the germline V gene are SGHAT and FQNNGV. This CDR3 has 16 residues. V lost 2 bases to trimming and J lost 3 bases; unmatched junction nucleotides: 7.

This chain connects TRBV3-1 (or the pseudogene TRBV3-2) to TRBJ1-1; the D is unclear. CDR1 and CDR2 (germline): LGHDT, YNNKEL (reference sequence). The CDR3 is made up of 17 amino acids. V lost 0 bases to trimming and J lost 7 bases, with 21 bases between them. CDR3 protein: CASSQDSWAGIRGEAFF. Written as DNA, the CDR3 is TGTGCCAGCAGCCAAGATTCTTGGGCAGGTATACGGGGTGAAGCTTTCTTT.

The chain employs TRBV5-1 and TRBJ1-6; a weak D match, TRBD1 (6 bases). The CDR3 is 15 amino acids. V was trimmed by 0 bases and J by 7 bases, leaving 11 bases between them. The germline V gene has CDR1 SGHRS and CDR2 YFSETQ. CDR3 sequence reads: CASSLVKGGNSPLHF. The CDR3 coding sequence is TGCGCCAGCAGCTTGGTGAAAGGGGGAAATTCACCCCTCCACTTT.

This clone was seen just once. V is TRBV4-1 and J is TRBJ1-1; 9 positions match TRBD1. The germline V gene encodes CDR1 MGHRA and CDR2 YSYEKL. This CDR3 is 15 amino acids long. V was clipped by 6 bases and J by 5 bases; unmatched bases: 10. The CDR3: CASRPTGGASTEAFF. The CDR3 bases are TGCGCCAGCAGACCTACAGGGGGCGCCTCGACTGAAGCTTTCTTT.

This clone was picked up a small number of times. V is TRBV2 and J is TRBJ1-4; D not certain. Germline V CDR1 and CDR2: SNHLY, FYNNEI. Trimming stripped 6 bases from V and 4 bases from J, with 9 bases between. The CDR3 totals 13 residues. CDR3 loop: CASRVTLNEKLFF. CDR3 bases: TGTGCCAGCAGAGTCACTCTTAATGAAAAACTGTTTTTT.

The chain employs TRBV2 and TRBJ2-7; D may be TRBD2 (7 bases). V lost 9 bases and J 4 bases, leaving 22 bases between the germline ends. The CDR3 runs 15 residues. CDR1 is SNHLY and CDR2 is FYNNEI in the germline V gene. The CDR3 loop is CARRTFRGAVYEQYF. Here the CDR3 DNA reads TGTGCCAGGCGCACCTTCCGGGGGGCTGTATACGAGCAGTACTTC.

This chain links TRBV9 with TRBJ1-5; D is perhaps TRBD1 (6 bases). V lost 0 bases to trimming and J lost 2 bases, with 12 bases between them. CDR1 and CDR2 from the germline V gene are SGDLS and YYNGEE. This CDR3 comprises 16 residues. For the CDR3, the DNA is TGTGCCAGCAGCGTAGGGCCAGGGGTTGGCAATCAGCCCCAGCATTTT. This encodes CASSVGPGVGNQPQHF.

This chain uses TRBV7-9 with TRBJ2-3, with 10 bases matching TRBD2. V shed 4 bases, J shed 0 bases, and the junction held 4 bases outside the gene matches. The V gene's germline CDR1 is SEHNR and CDR2 FQNEAQ (reference sequence). The CDR3 is 16 amino acids. Here the CDR3 DNA reads TGTGCCAGCAGCTCGACTAGCGGGTTTAGCACAGATACGCAGTATTTT. Translating gives CASSSTSGFSTDTQYF.

The genes are TRBV9 and TRBJ2-2; D gene unclear. Per the germline V gene, CDR1 is SGDLS and CDR2 is YYNGEE. The V and J ends lost 0 bases and 5 bases respectively, with 17 bases between them. The CDR3 has 17 amino acids. The CDR3 nucleotides read TGTGCCAGCAGCGTAGCTAATGTGCTATCAGGAACCGGGGAGCTGTTTTTT. As protein: CASSVANVLSGTGELFF.

The chain recombines TRBV2 with TRBJ1-2; D unclear. V lost 4 bases and J 2 bases, leaving 14 bases between the germline ends. CDR3 length equals 15 residues. From germline, CDR1 is SNHLY and CDR2 FYNNEI. The CDR3 DNA follows: TGTGCCAGCAGTGTAAGGAGGATCCCAAACTATGGCTACACCTTC. This sequence encodes CASSVRRIPNYGYTF.

The rearrangement links TRBV12-2 to TRBJ1-1; the table assigns TRBD1, which was not confirmed against the DNA. TRBV12-2 counts as a pseudogene. The CDR3 totals 15 residues. The CDR3 coding sequence is TGTGCAAGTCGCCACCCCTGGCAGATGAACACTGAAGCTTTCTTT. Its translation: CASRHPWQMNTEAFF.

V and J are TRBV15 and TRBJ1-6, with no clear D. V lost 1 base, J lost 1 base, and 8 bases lay in between. Germline CDR1 reads LNHNV; CDR2 reads YYDKDF (reference sequence). The CDR3 has 16 amino acids. CDR3 sequence (DNA): TGTGCCACCAGCAGAGGGGCCGGATCCTATAATTCACCCCTCCACTTT. Amino acids: CATSRGAGSYNSPLHF.

CDR3 protein: CASSLVYGPDYSNQPQHF. CDR3 DNA sequence: TGCGCCAGCAGCCTCGTCTATGGGCCGGATTATAGCAATCAGCCCCAGCATTTT. V usage is TRBV4-1 and J usage is TRBJ1-5; no definite D call. V was clipped by 4 bases and J by 0 bases, with 19 bases between them. This CDR3 is built from 18 residues. Germline values: CDR1 MGHRA, CDR2 YSYEKL.

This chain joins TRBV19 and TRBJ1-5, with a possible D match to TRBD1 (6 bases). V lost 10 bases and J 6 bases, leaving 16 bases between the germline ends. Germline assignment: CDR1 LNHDA and CDR2 SQIVND (reference sequence). This CDR3 is 13 amino acids long. The CDR3 nucleotides are TGTGCCATAGGGGGAGGGAAGGGTCAGCCCCAGCATTTT. Translation: CAIGGGKGQPQHF.

The chain is built from TRBV11-3 and TRBJ2-2; D might be TRBD1 (5 bases). In germline, CDR1 is SGHNT, CDR2 YENEEA. The V end was cut by 5 bases, the J end by 6 bases, with 10 bases between. This CDR3 spans 13 amino acids. The CDR3 DNA sequence: TGTGCCAGCAGCGTACAGGAATCCGGGGAGCTGTTTTTT. Its translation is CASSVQESGELFF.